This section outlines one TCR beta chain sequence together with its context. The antigen remains unidentified. This entry belongs to a study of blood T cells in healthy people across ages. Study conclusions and caveats: The fall in TCR beta diversity per million T cells was roughly linear with age. Diversity was higher, and naive CD4+ cells more numerous, in long-lived donors than in aged donors. Diversity estimates from one million T cells were considered underestimates.

V gave up 4 bases and J gave up 6 bases, with 12 bases separating them. This CDR3 region has 13 residues. The germline V gene has CDR1 SEHNR and CDR2 FQNEAQ (reference sequence). A second about 7 to 11 cycle PCR used barcoded and J-beta primers. TCRdb reprocessed the 5' RACE reads via MiXCR and lists one record per CDR3 protein. The sample gives hundreds of thousands of distinct CDR3 sequences, roughly a quarter of which show up once; around 29% is in the top ten. The TCR originated in an older woman in good health. Sequencing input: blood. This chain uses TRBV7-9 with TRBJ2-5, with D possibly being TRBD1 (6 bases). CDR3 amino acids: CASSSQGHQTQYF. In DNA form, the CDR3 reads TGTGCCAGCAGCTCGCAGGGGCACCAGACCCAGTACTTC.